This section outlines one TCR beta chain sequence together with its context. This entry comes from a study of blood T cell repertoires in COVID-19. V was cut by 5 bases and J by 0 bases, with 13 bases left in between. This CDR3 has 15 residues. CDR1 is SGHVS and CDR2 is FNYEAQ in the germline V gene. Clones were sequenced by immunoSEQ multiplex PCR, and TCRdb holds only the in-frame ones, with some missing. The repertoire holds roughly 250,000 clones, with 87% as singletons. The sequence came from a man in his 60s who had recovered from COVID-19. V gene TRBV7-6 combines with J gene TRBJ1-1; TRBD1 might be the D (6 bases). Specimen: peripheral blood. CDR3 coding DNA: TGTGCCAGCAGCCGCGGACAGCCCATGAACACTGAAGCTTTCTTT. Translation: CASSRGQPMNTEAFF.